Below are 32 T cell receptor beta chains sequenced from a single sample in a study of T cell repertoires in aging, cancer and after chemotherapy. Rearranged V-D-J TRB sequences were amplified with a mixed TRB-A/B primer pool. Via MiXCR, TCRdb re-called the multiplex PCR reads, giving one row per CDR3 protein. Among over 10,000 distinct CDR3 sequences listed, around 20% were seen once. TCR beta rearrangements were amplified from peripheral blood genomic DNA. The source material was blood. These receptors originate from a human donor in good health.

The chain links TRBV24-1 to TRBJ2-3; 9 bases line up with TRBD2. Germline lookup yields CDR1 KGHDR and CDR2 SFDVKD. Trimming took 1 base from V and 3 from J; bases not matched to a gene: 4. CDR3 length: 16 residues. CDR3 sequence (DNA): TGTGCCACCAGTGATTTTGGGCGGGGGGGTACAGATACGCAGTATTTT. Protein: CATSDFGRGGTDTQYF.

Concerning this clonotype: A much bigger clone sits one base away, suggesting this may be a read error. This rearrangement joins TRBV13 to TRBJ1-1; TRBD1 matches at 9 bases. V lost 3 bases, J lost 12 bases, and 5 bases stayed unmatched. Germline loops: CDR1 PRHDT, CDR2 FYEKMQ (reference sequence). The CDR3 covers 12 residues. For the CDR3, the DNA is TGTGCCAGCAGCTTTATAGGACAGGGGTCTTTCTTT. Protein sequence: CASSFIGQGSFF.

By share of the sample, this clonotype is medium-sized. V and J are TRBV19 and TRBJ2-7; 8 nucleotides line up with TRBD1. From germline, CDR1 is LNHDA and CDR2 SQIVND (reference sequence). This CDR3 comprises 13 residues. V gave up 3 bases and J gave up 4 bases; unmatched junction bases: 2. CDR3: CASSIGTGYEQYF. DNA of the CDR3: TGTGCCAGTAGTATCGGGACAGGTTACGAGCAGTACTTC.

The V call is TRBV9, the J call TRBJ1-1; 7 positions match TRBD1. From germline, CDR1 is SGDLS and CDR2 YYNGEE. CDR3 length: 15 amino acids. V shed 0 bases, J shed 6 bases, and the junction held 8 bases outside the gene matches. DNA for the CDR3: TGTGCCAGCAGCGTAGAGGGACAGCCGGGGGCTGAAGCTTTCTTT. Its protein is CASSVEGQPGAEAFF.

This clonotype is medium-sized by share. The chain carries TRBV29-1 and TRBJ2-7; the match to TRBD1 covers 9 bases. V dropped 6 bases and J dropped 9; count of bases not matched to a gene: 15. The CDR3 is 14 residues long. Germline-derived CDR1 and CDR2 are SQVTM and ANQGSEA. CDR3 loop: CSVENPGQGVGQYF. In DNA form, the CDR3 reads TGCAGCGTAGAAAACCCGGGACAGGGCGTGGGGCAGTACTTC.

V and J are TRBV20-1 and TRBJ1-5; no clear D gene. The V and J ends lost 2 bases and 9 bases respectively, with 11 bases between them. This CDR3 has 12 residues. Germline lookup yields CDR1 DFQATT and CDR2 SNEGSKA (reference sequence). The CDR3: CSARTGSSPQHF. CDR3 sequence (DNA): TGCAGTGCTAGAACGGGGTCCTCGCCCCAGCATTTT.

By proportion, this clonotype is medium-sized. The chain combines TRBV30 with TRBJ2-7; 11 bases agree with TRBD1. The V gene's germline CDR1 is GTSNPN and CDR2 SVGIG (reference sequence). Trimming took 1 base from V and 6 from J; bases not matched to a gene: 5. The CDR3 loop spans 14 amino acids. The CDR3 loop reads CAWSAGQGAAEQYF. CDR3 in DNA: TGTGCCTGGAGTGCTGGACAGGGGGCCGCCGAGCAGTACTTC.

A note on this clonotype: A much larger clone sits a single nucleotide away, making a read error possible. The chain uses TRBV30 and TRBJ2-7; the D is unclear. V shed 0 bases and J shed 5 bases, with 17 bases lying between them. Per the germline V gene, CDR1 is GTSNPN and CDR2 is SVGIG (reference sequence). CDR3 length equals 15 residues. The CDR3 DNA reads TGTGCCTGGAGTGTGGGAATGGGAAAGGGCGACGAGCAGTACTTC. This encodes CAWSVGMGKGDEQYF.

This clonotype was seen repeatedly, ten times or more. J is TRBJ1-2 and V is TRBV27; TRBD1 is a possible D gene (5 bases). The germline V gene has CDR1 MNHEY and CDR2 SMNVEV (reference sequence). CDR3 size: 15 residues. V shed 3 bases and J shed 7 bases, with 18 bases lying between them. CDR3 region: CASSFGGGKGSGYTF. The CDR3 DNA reads TGTGCCAGCAGTTTTGGTGGGGGAAAGGGATCTGGCTACACCTTC.

This clonotype has just a few counts. This chain links TRBV23-1 with TRBJ2-4; TRBD1 might be the D (5 bases). TRBV23-1 carries the ORF label, with uncertain function. V was trimmed by 2 bases and J by 2 bases, leaving 13 bases between them. The CDR3 is 16 amino acids. CDR3 region: CASSQGDSLPKNIQYF. The DNA of the CDR3 is TGCGCCAGCAGTCAAGGAGACAGCTTACCCAAAAACATTCAGTACTTC.

About this clonotype: Just one base apart from a much larger clone, this may be a read error. The chain combines TRBV19 with TRBJ1-3; weak D call: TRBD1 (5 bases). CDR3 size: 15 residues. The V gene's germline CDR1 is LNHDA and CDR2 SQIVND (reference sequence). CDR3 amino acids: CASRLTPGGENTIFF. CDR3 nucleotide sequence: TGTGCCAGTAGACTAACCCCGGGAGGGGAAAACACCATATTTTTT. Filled out from reference TRBV19 and TRBJ1-3, the complete variable domain reads DGGITQSPKYLFRKEGQNVTLSCEQNLNHDAMYWYRQDPGQGLRLIYYSQIVNDFQKGDIAEGYSVSREKKESFPLTVTSAQKNPTAFYLCASRLTPGGENTIFFGEGSWLTVV.

This clonotype was counted a few times. At one end the junction does not follow the germline gene, possibly because of a read error. V is TRBV4-3 and J is TRBJ1-1, with D possibly matching TRBD1 (6 bases). The CDR3 has 15 residues. CDR1 is LGHNA and CDR2 is YSLEER in the germline V gene. The CDR3 nucleotides read TGTGCCAGCAGCTCCAAGGCAGGGGAGGAGGCTGAAGCTTTCTTT. Protein product: CASSSKAGEEAEAFF.

This chain uses TRBV15 with TRBJ1-1; D gene unclear. Germline V gene lookup returns CDR1 LNHNV and CDR2 YYDKDF (reference sequence). V was shortened by 8 bases and J by 0 bases, with 13 bases between the two germline ends. The CDR3 spans 14 residues. CDR3 bases: TGTGCCACCCGCGCGGCACCGATGAACACTGAAGCTTTCTTT. This gives the protein CATRAAPMNTEAFF. Full variable domain (remainder filled in from reference TRBV15 and TRBJ1-1): DAMVIQNPRYQVTQFGKPVTLSCSQTLNHNVMYWYQQKSSQAPKLLFHYYDKDFNNEADTPDNFQSRRPNTSFCFLDIRSPGLGDTAMYLCATRAAPMNTEAFFGQGTRLTVV.

This clonotype is judged medium-sized (0.01 to 0.1%). This sequence joins TRBV12-3 or TRBV12-4 and TRBJ1-2; possible D gene TRBD1, 6 bases. V was pared by 3 bases and J by 13 bases, with 15 bases between. The CDR3 spans 12 residues. In DNA form, the CDR3 reads TGTGCCAGCAGTTTCACGGGGGCCTCCTCCACCTTC. This gives the protein CASSFTGASSTF.

This clonotype was counted ten times or more. This chain connects TRBV6-5 to TRBJ2-5, with 7 bases matching TRBD2. The ends lost 2 bases at V and 9 bases at J; junction bases unmatched: 6. This CDR3 has 13 amino acids. Germline V lookup: CDR1 MNHEY, CDR2 SVGAGI. The CDR3 region is CASSYGRESPQYF. In DNA form, the CDR3 reads TGTGCCAGCAGTTACGGGAGGGAGAGTCCCCAGTACTTC.

The rearrangement uses TRBV29-1 and TRBJ1-2, with 12 bases matching TRBD1. Germline-derived CDR1 and CDR2 are SQVTM and ANQGSEA. The V and J ends lost 6 bases and 7 bases, in that order; junction bases with no gene match: 9. This CDR3 has 14 residues. The CDR3 protein is CSVEGTGGVSGYTF. Written as DNA, the CDR3 is TGCAGCGTCGAGGGGACAGGGGGCGTTAGTGGCTACACCTTC.

The V gene is TRBV27, the J gene TRBJ2-3, with 12 bases lining up with TRBD1. In germline, CDR1 is MNHEY, CDR2 SMNVEV (reference sequence). J lost 6 bases, V lost 3 bases, and 4 bases had no gene match. The CDR3 is made up of 15 amino acids. The CDR3 DNA is TGTGCCAGCAGTTTCCGGGGACAGGGGGCGGATACGCAGTATTTT. Translating gives CASSFRGQGADTQYF.

This chain uses TRBV7-2 with TRBJ2-7, with 9 positions matching TRBD1. CDR3 length: 14 amino acids. Germline V gene lookup returns CDR1 SGHTA and CDR2 FQGNSA. Losses at the gene ends were 1 base for V and 5 bases for J; bases not matched to a gene: 3. As DNA, the CDR3 is TGTGCCAGCAGCTTAGAACAGGGGGCCGACGAGCAGTACTTC. This gives the protein CASSLEQGADEQYF.

V usage is TRBV15 and J usage is TRBJ2-2, with 8 positions matching TRBD2. CDR3 length equals 16 residues. Germline CDR1 reads LNHNV; CDR2 reads YYDKDF (reference sequence). Trimming removed 3 bases from V and 4 bases from J; junction bases left unmatched: 7. The CDR3 loop reads CATSSYAGTSTGELFF. In DNA, the CDR3 is TGTGCCACCAGCAGTTACGCCGGGACTAGCACCGGGGAGCTGTTTTTT.

J is TRBJ2-3 and V is TRBV12-5, with D tentatively TRBD1 (6 bases). V lost 5 bases and J lost 3, with 12 bases in between. Germline-derived CDR1 and CDR2 are LGHNT and FRNRAP. The CDR3 has 14 residues. The CDR3 here is CASGPPTGTDTQYF. The CDR3 DNA is TGTGCTAGTGGTCCACCAACAGGGACAGATACGCAGTATTTT. Complete variable domain (other parts from reference TRBV12-5 and TRBJ2-3): DARVTQTPRHKVTEMGQEVTMRCQPILGHNTVFWYRQTMMQGLELLAYFRNRAPLDDSGMPKDRFSAEMPDATLATLKIQPSEPRDSAVYFCASGPPTGTDTQYFGPGTRLTVL.

This chain joins TRBV18 and TRBJ1-1, with D hard to call. CDR3 length equals 14 residues. With 5 bases removed from V and 0 bases from J, the gap between germline ends came to 10 bases. Germline V gene sequence: CDR1 KGHSH, CDR2 LQKENI. CDR3 in DNA: TGTGCCAGCTCAATGTACGGGATGAACACTGAAGCTTTCTTT. Its translation is CASSMYGMNTEAFF.

The CDR3 spells CATSDLIPPPHKAYEQYF. The CDR3 region has the DNA TGTGCCACCAGTGATTTAATTCCGCCACCTCATAAAGCCTACGAGCAGTACTTC. The chain combines TRBV24-1 with TRBJ2-7; D remains ambiguous. The V gene lost 1 base and the J gene lost 2 bases, with 20 bases spanning the gap. CDR1 KGHDR and CDR2 SFDVKD come from the germline V gene. The CDR3 contains 18 residues.

CDR3 bases: TGTGCCAGCAATAGCGGGGGGGGGGCGGATACGCAGTATTTT. Translation: CASNSGGGADTQYF. The gene calls are TRBV6-2 or TRBV6-3 and TRBJ2-3; 11 nucleotides line up with TRBD2. This CDR3 comprises 14 residues. Unmatched junction bases numbered 6, after V lost 7 bases and J lost 6 bases. Germline V gene data show CDR1 as MNHEY and CDR2 as SVGEGT.

This clonotype was detected only a few times. This chain links TRBV20-1 with TRBJ1-4, with a tentative D call TRBD1 (6 bases). V was trimmed by 3 bases and J by 8 bases, leaving 16 bases between them. CDR1 is DFQATT and CDR2 is SNEGSKA in the germline V gene (reference sequence). The CDR3 is made up of 14 amino acids. CDR3 DNA sequence: TGCAGTGCTAGGGGGGGGGGGGCTGGAGAAAAACTGTTTTTT. This codes for CSARGGGAGEKLFF.

In this sample, this clonotype turned up many times. This rearrangement joins TRBV6-1 to TRBJ1-5; a weak D match, TRBD1 (5 bases). Germline-derived CDR1 and CDR2 are MNHNS and SASEGT. This CDR3 has 17 amino acids. Trimming pared 0 bases from V and 5 bases from J, leaving 17 bases between. CDR3 protein: CASSEAIRKSGHQPQHF. CDR3 coding DNA: TGTGCCAGCAGTGAAGCCATTCGTAAGTCAGGGCATCAGCCCCAGCATTTT.

This clonotype was picked up a small number of times. This rearrangement joins TRBV5-5 to TRBJ2-1; unclear D gene. Germline CDR1 is SGHKS and CDR2 is YYEKEE (reference sequence). CDR3 length: 16 residues. Trimming took off 0 bases at V and 0 bases at J, with 10 bases between the two ends. The CDR3 sequence is CASSLASPSSYNEQFF. CDR3 nucleotides: TGTGCCAGCAGCTTGGCCTCGCCTAGCTCCTACAATGAGCAGTTCTTC.

The rearrangement joins TRBV6-1 to TRBJ1-3, with D unresolved. V was clipped by 2 bases and J by 1 base, with 9 bases between them. The CDR3 runs to 15 residues. Germline V CDR1 and CDR2: MNHNS, SASEGT. The CDR3 coding sequence is TGTGCCAGCAGTGAAATGACCGGGTCTGGAAACACCATATATTTT. It specifies CASSEMTGSGNTIYF.

This clonotype is labeled as medium-sized. V gene TRBV20-1 combines with J gene TRBJ2-7, with D uncertain. The germline gives CDR1 DFQATT, CDR2 SNEGSKA (reference sequence). The CDR3 has 15 amino acids. The V end was cut by 2 bases, the J end by 3 bases, with 17 bases between. DNA of the CDR3: TGCAGTGCTAGACGGCTGCCCCGGTACGTCTACGAGCAGTACTTC. The encoded protein is CSARRLPRYVYEQYF.

This clonotype is classed as medium-sized. This sequence joins TRBV12-3 or TRBV12-4 and TRBJ1-2; 7 bases align to TRBD1. The ends lost 5 bases at V and 8 bases at J; junction bases unmatched: 14. The CDR3 runs to 15 residues. For the CDR3, the DNA is TGTGCCAGCAGTCAGCGACAGGGCGGTTCGGGGGGCTACACCTTC. This sequence encodes CASSQRQGGSGGYTF.

Sample share makes this clonotype medium-sized. The rearrangement links TRBV11-1 to TRBJ1-2; perhaps TRBD1 as D (5 bases). Germline values: CDR1 SGHAT, CDR2 FQDESV (reference sequence). The ends were cut back, 1 base at V and 6 bases at J, with 9 bases in the middle. The CDR3 has 13 residues. The CDR3 loop is CASSLGGIDGYTF. The DNA of the CDR3 is TGTGCCAGCAGCTTAGGGGGGATTGATGGCTACACCTTC.

This clonotype is termed medium-sized (0.01 to 0.1%). J is TRBJ2-1 and V is TRBV29-1; possibly TRBD2 for D (7 bases). The V end was cut by 7 bases, the J end by 6 bases, with 19 bases between. CDR1 is SQVTM, CDR2 ANQGSEA, per germline. This CDR3 comprises 14 residues. The CDR3, as DNA: TGCAGCGCCACCCTTGGGGGGGCCCTCAATGAGCAGTTCTTC. As protein: CSATLGGALNEQFF.

The chain combines TRBV5-1 with TRBJ1-3; 7 bases map to TRBD1. Unmatched junction bases numbered 6, after V lost 0 bases and J lost 0 bases. Germline CDR1 is SGHRS and CDR2 is YFSETQ. The CDR3 contains 17 residues. Written as DNA, the CDR3 is TGCGCCAGCAGCTTGGTAGGAGGGGGCGACTCTGGAAACACCATATATTTT. Protein sequence: CASSLVGGGDSGNTIYF.